These T cell receptor beta chains were read from a single sample in a study of shared T cell receptors in the human thymus. Profiled with immunoSEQ multiplex PCR; TCRdb holds only in-frame clones, not every one. The sample includes over 65,000 clones, 90% to 95% of them seen just once. Specimen: thymocytes. The receptor set was obtained from a human donor. Both conserved end residues are part of each CDR3. The D gene is left open where the match is weak. Expanded clones are given a class, and other clones once, few, many or no size at all.

D	J	size	V	DNA	CDR3
TRBD1	TRBJ1-1	-	TRBV12-5	TGTGCTAGTGGTTTGGAAAACCGGGACAGGGCGGACACTGAAGCTTTCTTT	CASGLENRDRADTEAFF
TRBD2	TRBJ2-3	-	TRBV7-2	TGTGCCAGCCCCCTGAATAGCGGGGGGGCTGGAGATACGCAGTATTTT	CASPLNSGGAGDTQYF
-	TRBJ1-1	-	TRBV14	TGTGCCAGCAGCCAAGATAAAGGGGATGCTCCACCGAGGAACACTGAAGCTTTCTTT	CASSQDKGDAPPRNTEAFF
TRBD1	TRBJ1-2	-	TRBV7-2	TGTGCCAGCAGCTTACCCAGGCAAGGGACAGGGGCTAACTATGGCTACACCTTC	CASSLPRQGTGANYGYTF
-	TRBJ2-3	-	TRBV11-1	TGTGCCAGCAGCCTAACCGGGACGAAGGGGGAAGATACGCAGTATTTT	CASSLTGTKGEDTQYF
-	TRBJ2-7	-	TRBV5-1	TGCGCCAGCAGCTTGGGTGAGCATGACGGGGCTAGTTCCTACGAGCAGTACTTC	CASSLGEHDGASSYEQYF
TRBD2	TRBJ2-1	-	TRBV7-9	TGTGCCAGCAGCTTAGGAACTCTAGCGGGGGGGCCCAATGAGCAGTTCTTC	CASSLGTLAGGPNEQFF
TRBD1	TRBJ1-4	-	TRBV7-2	TGTGCCAGCAGCAAGATAGGATTTAAAACGGGACAGCGGGATGAAAAACTGTTTTTT	CASSKIGFKTGQRDEKLFF
-	TRBJ2-1	-	TRBV19	TGTGCCAGTAGTATAGTGGGTCTTCGGGGGTTCTACAATGAGCAGTTCTTC	CASSIVGLRGFYNEQFF
-	TRBJ2-7	-	TRBV25-1	TGTGCCAGCAGTGAATATAAGGCGGCTGGGGACGAGCAGTACTTC	CASSEYKAAGDEQYF
-	TRBJ1-4	-	TRBV25-1	TGTGCCAGCAGTGAATTTGGGGGGGCGAGGGAAAAACTGTTTTTT	CASSEFGGAREKLFF
-	TRBJ1-1	-	TRBV14	TGTGCCAGCAGCCAATCTATCGCTGAAGCTTTCTTT	CASSQSIAEAFF
-	TRBJ1-6	-	TRBV5-5	TGTGCCAGCAGCTTGGCCGATGGTTGGCTGGGGTCACCCCTCCACTTT	CASSLADGWLGSPLHF
-	TRBJ1-1	-	TRBV7-9	TGTGCCAGCAGCATCCCCAGGGGCCGGGACACTGAAGCTTTCTTT	CASSIPRGRDTEAFF
-	TRBJ1-6	-	TRBV11-2	TGTGCCAGCAGCTTAGAGGGGAGTAGGGACAAAAATTCACCCCTCCACTTT	CASSLEGSRDKNSPLHF
TRBD2	TRBJ2-3	-	TRBV7-2	TGTGCCAGCAGCTTATCGCGGGGGGGCCAAGATACGCAGTATTTT	CASSLSRGGQDTQYF
TRBD2	TRBJ2-2	-	TRBV4-3	TGCGCCAGCAGCCAAGACGTCCTAGGGCTAGCGGGGCAAGCGAACACCGGGGAGCTGTTTTTT	CASSQDVLGLAGQANTGELFF
-	TRBJ1-1	-	TRBV7-2	TGTGCCAGCAGCCTGGGGTTCGATATTGAAGCTTTCTTT	CASSLGFDIEAFF
-	TRBJ1-2	-	TRBV6-6	TGTGCCAGCAGTTATTGCCCATTCTATGGCTACACCTTC	CASSYCPFYGYTF
TRBD1	TRBJ2-1	-	TRBV10-3	TGTGCCATCAGTGAACTCCGGGACAGGTACAATGAGCAGTTCTTC	CAISELRDRYNEQFF
-	TRBJ1-5	-	TRBV28	TGTGCCAGCAGTACCACCCGGTCTTGGGTGAGGCCCCAGCATTTT	CASSTTRSWVRPQHF
-	TRBJ1-5	-	TRBV10-3	TGTGCCATCAGTGAGTCTGCAGGGCAGGTCAACAATCAGCCCCAGCATTTT	CAISESAGQVNNQPQHF
-	TRBJ2-7	-	TRBV27	TGTGCCAGCAGCCTCGCAGGCGATCCCTACGAGCAGTACTTC	CASSLAGDPYEQYF
-	TRBJ1-6	few	TRBV5-4	TGTGCCAGCAGCTTGGCCCGAGAGGCAGGGAGGGATTCACCCCTCCACTTT	CASSLAREAGRDSPLHF
-	TRBJ2-7	-	TRBV30	TGTGCCTGGAAAGTCCCGGGTACGAACTACGAGCAGTACTTC	CAWKVPGTNYEQYF
TRBD1	TRBJ1-2	-	TRBV4-1	TGCGCCAGCAGCCAAGATGACAGGACAGGGGTCTATGGCTACACCTTC	CASSQDDRTGVYGYTF
-	TRBJ2-5	-	TRBV21-1	TGTGCCAGCACCAGGAGGACCCGAGGGGGCGGTCAAGAGACCCAGTACTTC	CASTRRTRGGGQETQYF
-	TRBJ2-1	-	TRBV5-1	TGCGCCAGCAGCACCTCGGTGGTACAGAGCTCCTACAATGAGCAGTTCTTC	CASSTSVVQSSYNEQFF
-	TRBJ1-3	-	TRBV9	TGTGCCAGCAGCGGTCTCCAGGGGACCTCTGGAAACACCATATATTTT	CASSGLQGTSGNTIYF
TRBD2	TRBJ2-4	-	TRBV4-3	TGCGCCAGCAGCCAGAAGACTAGCGGGGGGAGTATAGCCAAAAACATTCAGTACTTC	CASSQKTSGGSIAKNIQYF
TRBD2	TRBJ2-5	-	TRBV5-1	TGCGCCAGCAGCTTGGGAGCGGGGGGTGAGACCCAGTACTTC	CASSLGAGGETQYF
TRBD1	TRBJ2-7	-	TRBV5-8	TGTGCCAGCAGCTTCCGATACCGGGACAGGGATCATCCCCCTGAGCAGTACTTC	CASSFRYRDRDHPPEQYF
-	TRBJ2-7	once	TRBV19	TGTGCCAGTAGCACTGGAGGAAAGGGGCCCTACGAGCAGTACTTC	CASSTGGKGPYEQYF
-	TRBJ1-2	-	TRBV7-3	TGTGCCAGCAGCTCCATCGGGGACAACTATGGCTACACCTTC	CASSSIGDNYGYTF
-	TRBJ1-1	once	TRBV29-1	TGCAGCGTTGATGGGGGGCGCGGTATGAACACTGAAGCTTTCTTT	CSVDGGRGMNTEAFF